This T cell receptor (beta chain) was profiled in a study of blood T cell repertoires in COVID-19. Turning to the study itself: Sites in the United States, Italy and Spain provided acute and convalescent COVID-19 samples. PBMCs, B-cell-depleted T cells, or T cells provided the cDNA or gDNA that made up the material.

In germline, CDR1 is SGHNT, CDR2 YYREEE (reference sequence). The CDR3 is 15 residues long. V shed 3 bases, J shed 0 bases, and the junction held 3 bases outside the gene matches. Per the original methods: Cell counts per sample came from amplifying reference gene primers. Assay used: immunoSEQ multiplex PCR; TCRdb lists only in-frame clones, some missing. V and J calls and clone size are copied from that table; D and trimming were computed from the DNA. This sample has under 65,000 clones, with 80% to 95% found just once. The receptor comes from a woman at least 80 years old with active COVID-19. The material sequenced was peripheral blood. The V call is TRBV5-4, the J call TRBJ2-5, with TRBD2 identical over 9 bases. The CDR3 spells CASSSGTSHQETQYF. The CDR3 region has the DNA TGTGCCAGCAGCTCAGGGACTAGCCACCAAGAGACCCAGTACTTC.